The TCR beta chain described here comes from a study of cytotoxic CD8 clonotypes in ibrutinib-treated CLL. Study-level points and caveats: Sustained-remission patients were sampled at different times than progressing patients were. Having risen at ibrutinib response, clonality had fallen back toward baseline by progression. At baseline, clonality was higher than in age-matched healthy donors and correlated with CD8+ counts.

On this clone itself: Its matching antigen is unknown.

TCRdb's table, derived via immunoSEQ multiplex PCR, lists solely in-frame clones and lacks some. Altogether roughly 15,000 clones are present, 80% to 85% being singletons, with the ten largest covering about 18%. After removal of 7 bases from V and 11 bases from J, the junction contained 25 bases not matched to a gene. The length of the CDR3 is 17 residues. In germline, CDR1 is SGHTA, CDR2 FQGTGA. This TCR was recovered from a human donor with chronic lymphocytic leukemia. Source: PBMCs, taken before ibrutinib treatment. The gene calls are TRBV7-3 and TRBJ2-7; 8 bases match TRBD1. The chain's CDR3 is CASTQPRRVGQVYAEYF. DNA for the CDR3: TGTGCCAGCACCCAACCTAGGAGGGTGGGACAGGTTTACGCGGAGTACTTC.